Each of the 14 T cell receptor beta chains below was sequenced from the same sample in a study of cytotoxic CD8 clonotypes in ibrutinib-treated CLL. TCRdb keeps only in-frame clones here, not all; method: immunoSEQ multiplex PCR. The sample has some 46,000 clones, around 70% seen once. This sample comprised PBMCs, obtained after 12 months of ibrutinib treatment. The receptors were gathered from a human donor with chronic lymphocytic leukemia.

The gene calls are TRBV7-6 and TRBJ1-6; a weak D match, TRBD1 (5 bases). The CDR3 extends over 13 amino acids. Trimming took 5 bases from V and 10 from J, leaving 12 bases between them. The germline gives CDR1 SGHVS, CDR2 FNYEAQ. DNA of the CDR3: TGTGCCAGCAGCCAGGGAATGGTATCACCCCTCCACTTT. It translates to CASSQGMVSPLHF.

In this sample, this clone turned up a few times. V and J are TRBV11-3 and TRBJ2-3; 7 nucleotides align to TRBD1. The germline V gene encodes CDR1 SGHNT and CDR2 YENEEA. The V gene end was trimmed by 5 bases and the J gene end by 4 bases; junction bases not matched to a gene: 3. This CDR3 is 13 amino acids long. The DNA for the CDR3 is TGTGCCAGCAGCGGCACAGGGGCAGATACGCAGTATTTT. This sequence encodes CASSGTGADTQYF.

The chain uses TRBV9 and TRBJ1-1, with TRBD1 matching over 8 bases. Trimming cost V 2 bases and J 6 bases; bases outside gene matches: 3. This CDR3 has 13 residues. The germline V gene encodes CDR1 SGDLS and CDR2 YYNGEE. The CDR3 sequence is CASSVGTGSEAFF. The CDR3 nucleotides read TGTGCCAGCAGCGTTGGGACAGGATCTGAAGCTTTCTTT.

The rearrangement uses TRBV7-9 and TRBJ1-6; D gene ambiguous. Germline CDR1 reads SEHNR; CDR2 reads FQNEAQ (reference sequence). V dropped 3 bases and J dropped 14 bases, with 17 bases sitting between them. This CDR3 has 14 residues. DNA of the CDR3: TGTGCCAGCAGCTTCTCGACCCCTCCTATATCCCTCCACTTT. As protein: CASSFSTPPISLHF.

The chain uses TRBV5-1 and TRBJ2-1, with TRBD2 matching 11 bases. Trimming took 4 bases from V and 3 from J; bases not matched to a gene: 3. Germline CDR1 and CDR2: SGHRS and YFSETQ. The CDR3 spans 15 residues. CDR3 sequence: CASSIGTSGYNEQFF. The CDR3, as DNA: TGCGCCAGCAGCATCGGGACTAGCGGCTACAATGAGCAGTTCTTC.

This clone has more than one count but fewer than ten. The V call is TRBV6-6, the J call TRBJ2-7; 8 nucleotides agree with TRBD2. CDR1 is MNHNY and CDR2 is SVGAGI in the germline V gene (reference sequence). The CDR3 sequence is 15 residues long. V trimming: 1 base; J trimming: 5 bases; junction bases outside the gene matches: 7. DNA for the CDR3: TGTGCCAGCAGTTACTTGGGCGGGGGGCGCGACGAGCAGTACTTC. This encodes CASSYLGGGRDEQYF.

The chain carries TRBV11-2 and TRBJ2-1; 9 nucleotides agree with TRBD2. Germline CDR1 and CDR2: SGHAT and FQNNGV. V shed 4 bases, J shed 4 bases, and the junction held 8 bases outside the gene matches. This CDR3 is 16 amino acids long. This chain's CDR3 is CASSSYPSGEYNEQFF. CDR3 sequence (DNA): TGTGCCAGCAGCTCCTACCCTAGCGGGGAGTACAATGAGCAGTTCTTC.

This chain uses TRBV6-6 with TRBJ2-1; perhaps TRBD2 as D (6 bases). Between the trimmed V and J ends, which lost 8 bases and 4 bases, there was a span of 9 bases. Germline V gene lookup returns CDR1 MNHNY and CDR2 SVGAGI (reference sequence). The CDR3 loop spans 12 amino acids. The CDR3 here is CASLARYNEQFF. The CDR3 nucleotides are TGTGCCAGCCTAGCGCGGTACAATGAGCAGTTCTTC.

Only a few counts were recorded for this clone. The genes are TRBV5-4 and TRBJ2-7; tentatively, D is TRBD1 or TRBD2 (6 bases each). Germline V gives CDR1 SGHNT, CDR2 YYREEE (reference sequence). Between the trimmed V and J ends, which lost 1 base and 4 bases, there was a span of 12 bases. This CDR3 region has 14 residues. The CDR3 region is CASSLYGGEYEQYF. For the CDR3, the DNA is TGTGCCAGCAGCTTGTACGGGGGCGAGTACGAGCAGTACTTC. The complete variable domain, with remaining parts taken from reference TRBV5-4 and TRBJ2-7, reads ETGVTQSPTHLIKTRGQQVTLRCSSQSGHNTVSWYQQALGQGPQFIFQYYREEENGRGNFPPRFSGLQFPNYSSELNVNALELDDSALYLCASSLYGGEYEQYFGPGTRLTVT.

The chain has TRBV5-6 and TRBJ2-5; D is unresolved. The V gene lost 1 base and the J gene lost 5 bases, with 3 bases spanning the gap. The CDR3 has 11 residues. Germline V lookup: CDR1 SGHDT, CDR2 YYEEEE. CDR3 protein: CASSLSETQYF. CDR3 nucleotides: TGTGCCAGCAGCTTGTCGGAGACCCAGTACTTC.

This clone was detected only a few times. This CDR3 reads CASSRGQGGDTIYF. DNA for the CDR3: TGTGCCAGCAGCCGGGGACAGGGAGGAGACACCATATATTTT. This sequence joins TRBV28 and TRBJ1-3, with 9 bases fitting TRBD1. CDR1 is MDHEN, CDR2 SYDVKM, per germline. CDR3 size: 14 residues. J lost 8 bases, V lost 6 bases, and 8 bases had no gene match. Full variable domain (rest looked up from reference TRBV28 and TRBJ1-3): DVKVTQSSRYLVKRTGEKVFLECVQDMDHENMFWYRQDPGLGLRLIYFSYDVKMKEKGDIPEGYSVSREKKERFSLILESASTNQTSMYLCASSRGQGGDTIYFGEGSWLTVV.

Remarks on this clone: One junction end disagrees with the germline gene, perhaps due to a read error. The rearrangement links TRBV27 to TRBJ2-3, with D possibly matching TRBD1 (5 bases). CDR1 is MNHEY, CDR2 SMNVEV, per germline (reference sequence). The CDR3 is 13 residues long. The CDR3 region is CASSLGPTGTQYF. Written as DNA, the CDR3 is TGTGCCAGCAGTTTAGGACCAACAGGTACGCAGTATTTT.

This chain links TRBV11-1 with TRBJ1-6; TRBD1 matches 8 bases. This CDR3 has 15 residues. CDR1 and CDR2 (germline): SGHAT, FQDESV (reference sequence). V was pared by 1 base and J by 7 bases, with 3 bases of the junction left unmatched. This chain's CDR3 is CASSLDPGGNSPLHF. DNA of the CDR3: TGTGCCAGCAGCTTAGATCCAGGGGGCAATTCACCCCTCCACTTT.

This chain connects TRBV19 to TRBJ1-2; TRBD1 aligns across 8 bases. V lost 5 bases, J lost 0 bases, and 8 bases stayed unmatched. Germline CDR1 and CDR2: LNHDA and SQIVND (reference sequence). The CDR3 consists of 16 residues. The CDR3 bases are TGTGCCAGTAGTCCACCAGGGGACAGGTCTAACTATGGCTACACCTTC. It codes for CASSPPGDRSNYGYTF.